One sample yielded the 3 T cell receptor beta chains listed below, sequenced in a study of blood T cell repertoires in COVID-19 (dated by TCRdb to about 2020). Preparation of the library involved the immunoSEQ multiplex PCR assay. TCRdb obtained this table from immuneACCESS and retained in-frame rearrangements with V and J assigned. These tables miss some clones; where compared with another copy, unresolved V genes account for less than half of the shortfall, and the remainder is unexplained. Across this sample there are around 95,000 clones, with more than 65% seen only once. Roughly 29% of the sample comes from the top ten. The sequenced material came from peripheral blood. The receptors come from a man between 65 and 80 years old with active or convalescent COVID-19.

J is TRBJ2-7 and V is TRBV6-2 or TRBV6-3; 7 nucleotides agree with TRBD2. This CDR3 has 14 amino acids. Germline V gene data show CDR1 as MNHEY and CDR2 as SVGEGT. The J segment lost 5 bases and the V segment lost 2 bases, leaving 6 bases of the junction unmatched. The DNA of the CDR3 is TGTGCCAGCAGTTACGGCGGGAGTCTCCACGAGCAGTACTTC. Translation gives CASSYGGSLHEQYF.

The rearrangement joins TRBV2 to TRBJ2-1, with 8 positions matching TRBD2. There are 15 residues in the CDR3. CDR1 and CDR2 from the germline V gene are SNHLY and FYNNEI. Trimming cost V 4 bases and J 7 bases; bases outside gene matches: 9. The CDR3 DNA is TGTGCCAGCAGTGCTCTACCCGGGAGGGGGAATGAGCAGTTCTTC. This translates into CASSALPGRGNEQFF.

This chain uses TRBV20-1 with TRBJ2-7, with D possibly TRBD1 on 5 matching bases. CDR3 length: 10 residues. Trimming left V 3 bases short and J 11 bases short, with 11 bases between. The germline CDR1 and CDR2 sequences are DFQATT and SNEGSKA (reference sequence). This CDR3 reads CSARAREEYF. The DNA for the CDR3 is TGCAGTGCTAGGGCCAGGGAAGAGTACTTC.